This is a list of T cell receptor beta chains from one sample in a study of T cell repertoires in cytomegalovirus infection. TCRdb reanalysed the reads using MiXCR and keeps one entry per CDR3 protein. The sample lists fewer than 60,000 distinct CDR3 sequences, 15% to 20% occurring once. These TCRs are of unknown antigen specificity. Sample: CD8+ T cells from cultured PBMCs, taken from culture after CMV antigen stimulation. These receptor sequences come from a human donor in good health (CMV status not recorded). Some clones in this sample may be carry-over from other donors' samples. Each CDR3 is given with its conserved first and last residue. D genes are given only for firm matches. Size tells how often a clone was seen (once, few, many) or the class of an expanded clone, and some rows leave it out.

v_gene	abundance	j_gene	d_gene	CDR3aa	CDR3nt
TRBV14	few	TRBJ1-2	TRBD1	CASSPATGVGYTF	TGTGCCAGCAGCCCCGCGACAGGGGTCGGCTACACCTTC
TRBV7-9	-	TRBJ2-7	TRBD2	CASSLGVSGGNEQYF	TGTGCCAGCAGCTTAGGAGTCAGCGGGGGGAACGAGCAGTACTTC
TRBV7-2	few	TRBJ2-2	-	CASSLRGGGPTGELFF	TGTGCCAGCAGCTTAAGGGGTGGGGGCCCCACCGGGGAGCTGTTTTTT
TRBV7-6	-	TRBJ1-6	TRBD1	CASSLGVGTDNSPLHF	TGTGCCAGCAGCTTAGGGGTCGGGACAGACAATTCACCCCTCCACTTT
TRBV9	few	TRBJ1-1	-	CASSENPDRPDTEAFF	TGTGCCAGCAGCGAGAACCCGGACAGACCGGACACTGAAGCTTTCTTT
TRBV7-8	few	TRBJ2-7	TRBD1	CASSTRQGYEQYF	TGTGCCAGCAGCACTCGACAGGGATACGAGCAGTACTTC
TRBV5-1	-	TRBJ2-1	TRBD2	CASSWVSGGSSNEQFF	TGCGCCAGCAGCTGGGTTAGCGGGGGGTCCTCCAATGAGCAGTTCTTC
TRBV27	once	TRBJ1-1	TRBD1	CASRDKSYWTGEIVGTEAFF	TGTGCCAGCAGAGATAAGAGCTATTGGACAGGGGAGATTGTGGGGACTGAAGCTTTCTTT
TRBV29-1	-	TRBJ2-5	TRBD1	CSTGGEETQYF	TGCAGTACAGGGGGCGAGGAGACCCAGTACTTC
TRBV7-2	many	TRBJ2-3	TRBD2	CASSFYAGGPTNTQYF	TGTGCCAGCAGCTTTTACGCGGGGGGCCCCACTAATACGCAGTATTTT
TRBV4-2	few	TRBJ2-1	TRBD2	CASSQEFLAGGPLNNEQFF	TGTGCCAGCAGCCAAGAATTTCTAGCGGGGGGGCCTCTTAACAATGAGCAGTTCTTC
TRBV12-5	-	TRBJ1-5	-	CASGAKTGEPQHF	TGTGCTAGTGGTGCCAAGACGGGGGAGCCCCAGCATTTT
TRBV7-2	many	TRBJ1-6	-	CASSPYEGSSYNSPLHF	TGTGCCAGCAGCCCCTATGAGGGGAGCTCCTATAATTCACCCCTCCACTTT
TRBV7-8	few	TRBJ2-5	-	CASSLGRTRGQETQYF	TGTGCCAGCAGCTTAGGTAGGACGAGAGGCCAAGAGACCCAGTACTTC
TRBV6-5	few	TRBJ1-4	-	CASSYMTGSNEKLFF	TGTGCCAGCAGTTACATGACAGGAAGTAATGAAAAACTGTTTTTT
TRBV7-8	few	TRBJ1-2	TRBD1	CASSPGTGLRIRGYTF	TGTGCCAGCAGCCCAGGGACAGGCCTGAGAATTCGTGGCTACACCTTC